This entry concerns a single T cell receptor beta chain. Germline V lookup: CDR1 SEHNR, CDR2 FQNEAQ (reference sequence). The CDR3 runs to 16 residues. Trimming took 3 bases from V and 1 from J; bases not matched to a gene: 5. Donors were grouped by their self-reported clinical history. The sample comes from a study of blood T cell repertoires in COVID-19. The assay was immunoSEQ multiplex PCR, and TCRdb's table has in-frame clones only and misses some. The data contain some 250,000 clones, approximately 90% of them seen just once; the ten biggest clones take up 15% to 18%. Sequencing used PBMCs or T cells enriched from blood (not recorded which). This TCR was recovered from a young man who had recovered from COVID-19. The rearrangement links TRBV7-9 to TRBJ2-3; 9 bases fit TRBD1. The CDR3 region is CASSLGQGLGTDTQYF. For the CDR3, the DNA is TGTGCCAGCAGCTTGGGACAGGGACTGGGCACAGATACGCAGTATTTT.